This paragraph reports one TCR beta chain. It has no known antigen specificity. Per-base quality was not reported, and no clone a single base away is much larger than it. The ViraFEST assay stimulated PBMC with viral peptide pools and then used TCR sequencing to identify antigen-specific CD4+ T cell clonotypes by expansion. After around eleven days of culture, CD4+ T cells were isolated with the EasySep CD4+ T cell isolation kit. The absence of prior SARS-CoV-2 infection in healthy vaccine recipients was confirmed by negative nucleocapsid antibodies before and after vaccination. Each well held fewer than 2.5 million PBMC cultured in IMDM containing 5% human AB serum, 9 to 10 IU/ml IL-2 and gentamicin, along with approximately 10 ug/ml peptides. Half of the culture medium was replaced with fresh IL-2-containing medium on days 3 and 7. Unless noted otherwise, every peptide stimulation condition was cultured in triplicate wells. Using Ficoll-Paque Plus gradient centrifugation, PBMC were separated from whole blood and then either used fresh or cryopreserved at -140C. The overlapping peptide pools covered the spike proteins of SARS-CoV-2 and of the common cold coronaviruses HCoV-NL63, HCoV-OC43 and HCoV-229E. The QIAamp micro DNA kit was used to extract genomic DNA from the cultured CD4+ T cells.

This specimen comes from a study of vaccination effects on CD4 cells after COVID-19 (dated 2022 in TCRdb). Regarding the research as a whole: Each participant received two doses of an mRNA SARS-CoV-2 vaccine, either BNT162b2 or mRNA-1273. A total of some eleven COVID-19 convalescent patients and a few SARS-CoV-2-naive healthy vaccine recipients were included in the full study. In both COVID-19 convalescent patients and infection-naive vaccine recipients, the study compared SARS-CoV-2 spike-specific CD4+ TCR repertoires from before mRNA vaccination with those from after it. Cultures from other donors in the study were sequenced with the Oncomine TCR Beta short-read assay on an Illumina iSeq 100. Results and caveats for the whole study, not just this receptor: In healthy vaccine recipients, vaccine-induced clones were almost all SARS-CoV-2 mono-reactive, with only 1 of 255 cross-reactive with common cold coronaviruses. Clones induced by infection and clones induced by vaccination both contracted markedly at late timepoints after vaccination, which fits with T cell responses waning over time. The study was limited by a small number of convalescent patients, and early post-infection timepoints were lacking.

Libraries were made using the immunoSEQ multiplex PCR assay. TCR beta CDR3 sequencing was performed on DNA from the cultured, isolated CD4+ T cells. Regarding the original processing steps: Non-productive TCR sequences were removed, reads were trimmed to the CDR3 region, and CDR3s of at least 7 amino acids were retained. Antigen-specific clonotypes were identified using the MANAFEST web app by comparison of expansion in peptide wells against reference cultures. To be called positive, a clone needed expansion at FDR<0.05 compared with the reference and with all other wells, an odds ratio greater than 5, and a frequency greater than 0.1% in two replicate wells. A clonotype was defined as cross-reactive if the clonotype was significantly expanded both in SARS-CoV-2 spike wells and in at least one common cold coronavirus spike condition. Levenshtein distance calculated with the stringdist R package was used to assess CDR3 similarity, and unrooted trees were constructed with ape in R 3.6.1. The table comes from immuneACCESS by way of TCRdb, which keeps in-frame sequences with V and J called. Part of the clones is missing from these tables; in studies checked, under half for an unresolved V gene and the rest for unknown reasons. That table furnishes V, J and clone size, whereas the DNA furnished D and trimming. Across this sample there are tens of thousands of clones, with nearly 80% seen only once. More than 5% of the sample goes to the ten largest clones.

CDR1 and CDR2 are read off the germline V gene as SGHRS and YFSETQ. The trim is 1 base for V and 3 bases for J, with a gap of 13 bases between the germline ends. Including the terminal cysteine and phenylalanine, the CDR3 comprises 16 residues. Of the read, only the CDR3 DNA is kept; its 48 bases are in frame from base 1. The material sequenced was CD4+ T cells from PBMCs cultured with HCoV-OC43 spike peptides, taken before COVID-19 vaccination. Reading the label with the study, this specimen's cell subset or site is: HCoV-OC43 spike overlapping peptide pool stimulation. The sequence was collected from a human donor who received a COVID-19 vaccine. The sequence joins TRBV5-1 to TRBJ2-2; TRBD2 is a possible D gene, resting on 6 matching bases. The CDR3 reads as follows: CASSLIPGEDTGELFF. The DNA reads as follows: TGCGCCAGCAGCTTGATTCCGGGGGAGGACACCGGGGAGCTGTTTTTT.